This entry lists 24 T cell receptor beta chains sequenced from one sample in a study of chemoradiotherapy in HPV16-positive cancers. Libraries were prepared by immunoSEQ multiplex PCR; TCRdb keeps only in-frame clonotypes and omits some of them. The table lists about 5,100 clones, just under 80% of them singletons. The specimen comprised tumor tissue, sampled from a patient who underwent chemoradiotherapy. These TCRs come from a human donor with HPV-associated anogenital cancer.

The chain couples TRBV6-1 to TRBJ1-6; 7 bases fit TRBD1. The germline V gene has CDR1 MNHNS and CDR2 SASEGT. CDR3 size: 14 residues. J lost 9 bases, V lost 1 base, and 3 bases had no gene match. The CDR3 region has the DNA TGTGCCAGCAGTGAAGACAGGGGACGTTCACCCCTCCACTTT. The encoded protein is CASSEDRGRSPLHF.

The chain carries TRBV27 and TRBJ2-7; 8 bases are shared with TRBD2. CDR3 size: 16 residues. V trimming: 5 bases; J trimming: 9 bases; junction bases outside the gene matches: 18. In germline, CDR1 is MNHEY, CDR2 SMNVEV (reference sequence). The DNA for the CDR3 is TGTGCCAGCAGTCCCCGGATCGGGGGGGATGGGCTGGGGCAGTACTTC. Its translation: CASSPRIGGDGLGQYF.

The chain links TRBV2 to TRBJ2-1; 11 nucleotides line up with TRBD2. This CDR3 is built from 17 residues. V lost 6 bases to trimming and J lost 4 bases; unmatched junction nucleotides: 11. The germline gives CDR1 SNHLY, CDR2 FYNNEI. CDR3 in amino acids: CASRPYPSGGPYNEQFF. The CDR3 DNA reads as TGTGCCAGCAGGCCTTATCCTAGCGGGGGGCCGTACAATGAGCAGTTCTTC.

The CDR3 protein is CASSLVLGGRDEQFF. For the CDR3, the DNA is TGTGCCAGCAGCTTAGTTCTAGGGGGAAGGGATGAGCAGTTCTTC. The chain has TRBV7-2 and TRBJ2-1, with a possible D match to TRBD1 (6 bases). CDR3 size: 15 residues. V gave up 1 base and J gave up 8 bases, with 15 bases separating them. Germline V gene data show CDR1 as SGHTA and CDR2 as FQGNSA.

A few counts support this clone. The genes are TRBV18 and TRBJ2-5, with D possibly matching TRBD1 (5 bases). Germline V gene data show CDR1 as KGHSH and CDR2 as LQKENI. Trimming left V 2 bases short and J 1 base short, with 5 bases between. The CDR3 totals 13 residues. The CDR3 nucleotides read TGTGCCAGCTCACCAGGGGCCCAAGAGACCCAGTACTTC. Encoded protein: CASSPGAQETQYF.

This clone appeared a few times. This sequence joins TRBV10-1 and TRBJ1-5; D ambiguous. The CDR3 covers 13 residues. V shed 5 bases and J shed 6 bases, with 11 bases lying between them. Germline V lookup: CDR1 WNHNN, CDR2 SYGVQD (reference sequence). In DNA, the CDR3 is TGCGCCAGCAGTCCAGGAGCCGGTCAGCCCCAGCATTTT. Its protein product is CASSPGAGQPQHF.

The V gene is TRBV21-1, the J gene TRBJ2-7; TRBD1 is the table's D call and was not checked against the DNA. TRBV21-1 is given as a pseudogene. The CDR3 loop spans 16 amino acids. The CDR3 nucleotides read TGTGCCAGCAGCAAAGCGGGGGACAGCATAATTGGGGAGCAGTACTTC. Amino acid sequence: CASSKAGDSIIGEQYF.

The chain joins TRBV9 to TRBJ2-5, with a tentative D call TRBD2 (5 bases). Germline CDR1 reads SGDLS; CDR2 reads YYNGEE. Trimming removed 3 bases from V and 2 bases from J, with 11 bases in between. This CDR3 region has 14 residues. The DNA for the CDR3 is TGTGCCAGCAGCGATTCGGGCGGGCAAGAGACCCAGTACTTC. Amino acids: CASSDSGGQETQYF.

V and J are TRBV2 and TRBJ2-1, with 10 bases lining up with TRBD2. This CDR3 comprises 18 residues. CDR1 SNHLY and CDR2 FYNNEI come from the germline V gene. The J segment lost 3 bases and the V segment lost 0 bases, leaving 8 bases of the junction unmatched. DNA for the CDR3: TGTGCCAGCAGTGAAGCCTGGCTGACTAGCGGGTACTACAATGAGCAGTTCTTC. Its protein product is CASSEAWLTSGYYNEQFF.

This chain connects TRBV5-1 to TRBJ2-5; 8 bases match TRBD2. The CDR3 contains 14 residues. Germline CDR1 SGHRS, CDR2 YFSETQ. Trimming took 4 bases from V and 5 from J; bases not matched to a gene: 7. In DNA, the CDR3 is TGCGCCAGCAGCCCCTCTCGGGGGGGCGAGACCCAGTACTTC. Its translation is CASSPSRGGETQYF.

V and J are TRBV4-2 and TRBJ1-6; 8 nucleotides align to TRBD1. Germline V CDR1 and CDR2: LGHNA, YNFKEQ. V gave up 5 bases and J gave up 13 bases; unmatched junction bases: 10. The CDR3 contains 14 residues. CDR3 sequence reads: CASSDGTGKVPLHF. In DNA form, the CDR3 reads TGTGCCAGCAGCGACGGGACAGGAAAAGTTCCCCTCCACTTT.

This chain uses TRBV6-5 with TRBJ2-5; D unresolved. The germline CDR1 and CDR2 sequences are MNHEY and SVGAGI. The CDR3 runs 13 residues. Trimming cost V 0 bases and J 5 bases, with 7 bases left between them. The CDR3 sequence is CASSYSDGETQYF. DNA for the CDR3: TGTGCCAGCAGTTACTCAGACGGGGAGACCCAGTACTTC.

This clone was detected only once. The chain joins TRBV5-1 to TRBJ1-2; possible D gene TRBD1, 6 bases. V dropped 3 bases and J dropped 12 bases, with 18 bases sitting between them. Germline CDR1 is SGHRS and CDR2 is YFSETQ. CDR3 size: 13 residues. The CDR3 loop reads CASSWGLRELNTF. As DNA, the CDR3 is TGCGCCAGCAGCTGGGGGCTACGGGAGCTAAACACCTTC. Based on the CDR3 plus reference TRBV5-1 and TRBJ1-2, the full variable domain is KAGVTQTPRYLIKTRGQQVTLSCSPISGHRSVSWYQQTPGQGLQFLFEYFSETQRNKGNFPGRFSGRQFSNSRSEMNVSTLELGDSALYLCASSWGLRELNTFGSGTRLTVV.

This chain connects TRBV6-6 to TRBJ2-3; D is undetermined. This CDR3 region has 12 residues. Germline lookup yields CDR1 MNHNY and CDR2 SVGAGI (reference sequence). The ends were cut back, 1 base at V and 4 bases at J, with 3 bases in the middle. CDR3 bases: TGTGCCAGCAGTTACTGGGCAGATACGCAGTATTTT. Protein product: CASSYWADTQYF.

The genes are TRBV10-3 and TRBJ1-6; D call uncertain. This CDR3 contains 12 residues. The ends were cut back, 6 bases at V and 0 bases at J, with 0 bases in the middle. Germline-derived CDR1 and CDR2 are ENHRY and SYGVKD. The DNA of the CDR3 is TGTGCCATCAGCTCCTATAATTCACCCCTCCACTTT. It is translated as CAISSYNSPLHF.

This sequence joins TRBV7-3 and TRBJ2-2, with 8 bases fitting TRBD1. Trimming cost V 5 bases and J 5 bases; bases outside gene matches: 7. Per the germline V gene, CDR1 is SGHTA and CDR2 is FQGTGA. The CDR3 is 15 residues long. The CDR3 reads CASSPTRTGTGELFF. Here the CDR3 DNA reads TGTGCCAGCAGCCCAACCCGGACAGGGACCGGGGAGCTGTTTTTT.

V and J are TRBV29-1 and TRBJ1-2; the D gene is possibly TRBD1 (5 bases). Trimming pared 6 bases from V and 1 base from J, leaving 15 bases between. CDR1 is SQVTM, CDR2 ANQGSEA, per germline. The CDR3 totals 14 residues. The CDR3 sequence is CSVPPGMGNYGYTF. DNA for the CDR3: TGCAGCGTCCCCCCAGGGATGGGTAACTATGGCTACACCTTC.

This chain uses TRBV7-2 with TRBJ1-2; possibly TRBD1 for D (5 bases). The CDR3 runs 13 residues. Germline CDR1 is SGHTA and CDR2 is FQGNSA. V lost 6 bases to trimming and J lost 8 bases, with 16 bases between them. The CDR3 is CASSYGLGTGYTF. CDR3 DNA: TGTGCCAGCAGTTACGGTCTTGGGACGGGCTACACCTTC.

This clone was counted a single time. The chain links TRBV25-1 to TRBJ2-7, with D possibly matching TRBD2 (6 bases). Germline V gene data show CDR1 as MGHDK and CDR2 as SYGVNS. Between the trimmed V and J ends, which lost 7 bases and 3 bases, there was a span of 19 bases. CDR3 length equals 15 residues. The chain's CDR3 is CASTERRDGGYEQYF. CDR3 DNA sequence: TGTGCCAGCACCGAACGGCGGGACGGGGGCTACGAGCAGTACTTC.

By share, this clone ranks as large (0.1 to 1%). CDR3 DNA: TGTGCCAGCAGGGACCCCACGAGGTACCAAGAGACCCAGTACTTC. This codes for CASRDPTRYQETQYF. The chain combines TRBV2 with TRBJ2-5; unclear D gene. This CDR3 is 15 amino acids long. The germline V and J ends were trimmed by 6 bases and 0 bases, with 14 bases remaining between them. The V gene's germline CDR1 is SNHLY and CDR2 FYNNEI.

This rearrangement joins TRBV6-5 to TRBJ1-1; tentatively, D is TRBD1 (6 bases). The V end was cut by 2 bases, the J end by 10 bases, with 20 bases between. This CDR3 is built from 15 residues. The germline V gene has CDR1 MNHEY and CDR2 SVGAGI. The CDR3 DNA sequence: TGTGCCAGCAGTTACGGGACACTGGTGGGGGAGGCAGCTTTCTTT. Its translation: CASSYGTLVGEAAFF.

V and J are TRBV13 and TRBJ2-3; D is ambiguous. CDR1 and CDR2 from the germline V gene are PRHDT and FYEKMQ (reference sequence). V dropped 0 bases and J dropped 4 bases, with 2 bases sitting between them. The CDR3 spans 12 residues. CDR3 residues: CASSLGPDTQYF. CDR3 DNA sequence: TGTGCCAGCAGCTTAGGTCCAGATACGCAGTATTTT. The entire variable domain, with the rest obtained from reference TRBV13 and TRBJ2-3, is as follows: AAGVIQSPRHLIKEKRETATLKCYPIPRHDTVYWYQQGPGQDPQFLISFYEKMQSDKGSIPDRFSAQQFSDYHSELNMSSLELGDSALYFCASSLGPDTQYFGPGTRLTVL.

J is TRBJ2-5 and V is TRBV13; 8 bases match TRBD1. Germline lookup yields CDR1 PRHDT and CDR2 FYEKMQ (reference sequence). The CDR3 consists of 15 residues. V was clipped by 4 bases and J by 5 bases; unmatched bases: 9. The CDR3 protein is CASSSSTGASETQYF. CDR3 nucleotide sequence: TGTGCCAGCAGCTCCTCGACAGGGGCCTCGGAGACCCAGTACTTC.

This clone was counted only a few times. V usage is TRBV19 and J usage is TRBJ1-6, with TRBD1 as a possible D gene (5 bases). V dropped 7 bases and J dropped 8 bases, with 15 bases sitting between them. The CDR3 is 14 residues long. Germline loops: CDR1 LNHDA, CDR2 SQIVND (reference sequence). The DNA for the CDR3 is TGTGCCAGTAATCAACGGGGACTTGATTCACCCCTCCACTTT. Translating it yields CASNQRGLDSPLHF.